The 18 T cell receptor beta chains listed next were all sequenced from one sample in a study of shared clonotypes between healthy human individuals. Produced via immunoSEQ multiplex PCR; TCRdb's table is partial and in-frame only. The table includes 2 million to 2.5 million clones, approximately 94% detected once. The sequencing input was naive CD4+ T cells sorted from blood. The subset: CD45RA+ positively selected. The source of these receptors is a man aged 18 to 29 in good health.

The chain joins TRBV4-3 to TRBJ1-5, with 8 nucleotides matching TRBD1. Germline V gene sequence: CDR1 LGHNA, CDR2 YSLEER. The CDR3 spans 14 residues. The V and J ends lost 4 bases and 4 bases, in that order; junction bases with no gene match: 3. The CDR3 DNA is TGCGCCAGCAGCCGCAACAGGGGGAATCAGCCCCAGCATTTT. It translates to CASSRNRGNQPQHF.

The chain couples TRBV19 to TRBJ1-2, with 8 nucleotides matching TRBD1. The germline V gene has CDR1 LNHDA and CDR2 SQIVND (reference sequence). The CDR3 consists of 13 residues. The J segment lost 4 bases and the V segment lost 9 bases, leaving 7 bases of the junction unmatched. CDR3 in amino acids: CASGPGQVYGYTF. The CDR3 DNA is TGTGCCAGCGGACCGGGACAGGTCTATGGCTACACCTTC.

In DNA, the CDR3 is TGTGCCAGCAGTGAATACAGCGGGGGGCCAAGATACGAGCAGTACTTC. Amino acid sequence: CASSEYSGGPRYEQYF. This chain joins TRBV6-1 and TRBJ2-7; 9 bases are shared with TRBD2. The V gene's germline CDR1 is MNHNS and CDR2 SASEGT. J lost 4 bases, V lost 2 bases, and 9 bases had no gene match. The CDR3 is made up of 16 amino acids.

The chain combines TRBV29-1 with TRBJ1-3; D is unclear. The CDR3 spans 15 residues. Between the trimmed V and J ends, which lost 4 bases and 0 bases, there was a span of 13 bases. CDR1 and CDR2 from the germline V gene are SQVTM and ANQGSEA. CDR3 region: CSVVSQASSGNTIYF. For the CDR3, the DNA is TGCAGCGTTGTAAGCCAGGCGAGCTCTGGAAACACCATATATTTT.

V and J are TRBV9 and TRBJ2-2, with a possible D match to TRBD1 (5 bases). Germline V lookup: CDR1 SGDLS, CDR2 YYNGEE. The ends were cut back, 6 bases at V and 3 bases at J, with 12 bases in the middle. CDR3 length equals 14 residues. This chain's CDR3 is CASTDRAHTGELFF. CDR3 coding DNA: TGTGCCAGCACCGACAGAGCTCACACCGGGGAGCTGTTTTTT.

Turning to this clone: The sample holds other DNA sequences that translate to the same CDR3. The chain combines TRBV18 with TRBJ2-1, with D perhaps TRBD1 (6 bases). V was clipped by 6 bases and J by 4 bases, with 7 bases between them. Germline lookup yields CDR1 KGHSH and CDR2 LQKENI. The CDR3 is 12 amino acids. This CDR3 reads CASSQGYNEQFF. The CDR3 nucleotides read TGTGCCAGCTCTCAGGGGTACAATGAGCAGTTCTTC. The full variable domain, rest sourced from reference TRBV18 and TRBJ2-1, is NAGVMQNPRHLVRRRGQEARLRCSPMKGHSHVYWYRQLPEEGLKFMVYLQKENIIDESGMPKERFSAEFPKEGPSILRIQQVVRGDSAAYFCASSQGYNEQFFGPGTRLTVL.

This chain connects TRBV4-2 to TRBJ1-4, with 9 bases identical to TRBD1. V gave up 2 bases and J gave up 8 bases; unmatched junction bases: 9. This CDR3 has 16 residues. Germline CDR1 is LGHNA and CDR2 is YNFKEQ. Here the CDR3 DNA reads TGTGCCAGCAGCCAACAACCGACAGGGGGAAGGGAAAAACTGTTTTTT. This encodes CASSQQPTGGREKLFF.

This chain uses TRBV5-6 with TRBJ2-5; 12 bases line up with TRBD1. The trim removed 7 bases at V and 5 bases at J, leaving 9 bases unmatched. CDR1 and CDR2 from the germline V gene are SGHDT and YYEEEE. The CDR3 covers 15 residues. In nucleotides, the CDR3 is TGTGCCAGCTACCGAGGGACAGGGGGCACGGAGACCCAGTACTTC. Encoded protein: CASYRGTGGTETQYF.

This chain uses TRBV7-8 with TRBJ1-5; the D is unclear. There are 10 residues in the CDR3. Germline V gene sequence: CDR1 SGHVS, CDR2 FQNEAQ. V was clipped by 11 bases and J by 3 bases, with 5 bases between them. CDR3 protein: CAGANQPQHF. The CDR3 DNA reads as TGTGCCGGAGCCAATCAGCCCCAGCATTTT.

Notes on this clone: Other nucleotide sequences in the sample specify the same CDR3. The rearrangement links TRBV11-2 to TRBJ2-3; TRBD2 is a possible D gene (5 bases). The germline CDR1 and CDR2 sequences are SGHAT and FQNNGV. This CDR3 has 14 residues. The ends were cut back, 1 base at V and 5 bases at J, with 10 bases in the middle. This chain's CDR3 is CASSLARGRDTQYF. CDR3 nucleotides: TGTGCCAGCAGCTTAGCTCGGGGAAGAGATACGCAGTATTTT.

The rearrangement links TRBV5-4 to TRBJ2-7; D might be TRBD1 (6 bases). The V end lost 4 bases, the J end lost 6 bases, and 17 bases lay between the germline ends. The germline CDR1 and CDR2 sequences are SGHNT and YYREEE (reference sequence). CDR3 length equals 14 residues. CDR3 in amino acids: CASSHRDRPREQYF. The CDR3 DNA reads as TGTGCCAGCAGCCACAGGGACCGGCCGCGCGAGCAGTACTTC.

The chain recombines TRBV19 with TRBJ2-3; D may be TRBD1 or TRBD2 (5 bases each). Trimming took off 11 bases at V and 10 bases at J, with 19 bases between the two ends. The CDR3 has 12 amino acids. Germline V gene data show CDR1 as LNHDA and CDR2 as SQIVND (reference sequence). CDR3 amino acids: CAVSGARGSQYF. For the CDR3, the DNA is TGTGCCGTATCTGGGGCACGGGGTTCGCAGTATTTT.

The CDR3 DNA follows: TGTGCCAGCCCGTATGTGCGCAGGGGCCACGAGCAGTACTTC. This encodes CASPYVRRGHEQYF. V is TRBV11-2 and J is TRBJ2-7; tentatively, D is TRBD1 (6 bases). Germline lookup yields CDR1 SGHAT and CDR2 FQNNGV. The V and J ends lost 8 bases and 5 bases respectively, with 19 bases between them. The CDR3 spans 14 residues. Complete variable domain (other parts from reference TRBV11-2 and TRBJ2-7): EAGVAQSPRYKIIEKRQSVAFWCNPISGHATLYWYQQILGQGPKLLIQFQNNGVVDDSQLPKDRFSAERLKGVDSTLKIQPAKLEDSAVYLCASPYVRRGHEQYFGPGTRLTVT.

V and J are TRBV14 and TRBJ1-6; D may be TRBD1 (5 bases). V was clipped by 2 bases and J by 10 bases, with 12 bases between them. This CDR3 is 14 amino acids long. Germline CDR1 and CDR2: SGHDN and FVKESK. CDR3 protein: CASSQLGAGSPLHF. DNA for the CDR3: TGTGCCAGCAGCCAACTAGGGGCTGGGTCACCCCTCCACTTT.

The chain recombines TRBV5-1 with TRBJ2-3, with D unclear. Germline V gene sequence: CDR1 SGHRS, CDR2 YFSETQ. Trimming left V 1 base short and J 1 base short, with 13 bases between. This CDR3 is 16 amino acids long. CDR3 DNA: TGCGCCAGCAGCTTGTTTTCCTCCCAGCGCACAGATACGCAGTATTTT. Its translation is CASSLFSSQRTDTQYF. Based on the CDR3 plus reference TRBV5-1 and TRBJ2-3, the full variable domain is KAGVTQTPRYLIKTRGQQVTLSCSPISGHRSVSWYQQTPGQGLQFLFEYFSETQRNKGNFPGRFSGRQFSNSRSEMNVSTLELGDSALYLCASSLFSSQRTDTQYFGPGTRLTVL.

The chain is built from TRBV19 and TRBJ2-3, with no clear D. The CDR3 totals 13 residues. In germline, CDR1 is LNHDA, CDR2 SQIVND (reference sequence). V was cut by 8 bases and J by 0 bases, with 9 bases left in between. CDR3 in amino acids: CASRSTSTDTQYF. The CDR3 DNA sequence: TGTGCCAGTCGTTCTACTAGCACAGATACGCAGTATTTT.

The CDR3: CASSLMGGHGYTF. CDR3 DNA sequence: TGTGCCAGCAGCCTCATGGGGGGGCATGGCTACACCTTC. The genes are TRBV7-9 and TRBJ1-2, with TRBD1 as a possible D gene (6 bases). This CDR3 is 13 amino acids long. The germline V gene has CDR1 SEHNR and CDR2 FQNEAQ (reference sequence). Deletions cut 5 bases from V and 6 bases from J, with 13 bases between. Together with reference TRBV7-9 and TRBJ1-2, the CDR3 gives the full variable domain: DTGVSQNPRHKITKRGQNVTFRCDPISEHNRLYWYRQTLGQGPEFLTYFQNEAQLEKSRLLSDRFSAERPKGSFSTLEIQRTEQGDSAMYLCASSLMGGHGYTFGSGTRLTVV.

The gene calls are TRBV2 and TRBJ2-2; possible D gene TRBD2, 6 bases. V was shortened by 6 bases and J by 0 bases, with 8 bases between the two germline ends. The CDR3 spans 14 residues. The germline CDR1 and CDR2 sequences are SNHLY and FYNNEI. DNA for the CDR3: TGTGCCAGCAGGGGACTCGCGAACACCGGGGAGCTGTTTTTT. Amino acid sequence: CASRGLANTGELFF.